This TCR beta chain was identified in a study of blood T cell repertoires in COVID-19. Across the whole study: Acute-phase and convalescent COVID-19 samples originated in the United States, Italy and Spain.

Per germline, CDR1 SGHRS and CDR2 YFSETQ. The CDR3 extends over 15 amino acids. The V end was cut by 5 bases, the J end by 0 bases, with 14 bases between. Methods used by the authors: Nucleated cell counts were estimated from reference gene primer amplification. The repertoire was sequenced with immunoSEQ multiplex PCR; TCRdb's copy has only in-frame clones and lacks some. V and J calls and clone size are given by that table; D and trimming were obtained from the DNA. The sample has over 150,000 clones; just over 90% are singletons. The sequence was obtained from a man between 18 and 35 years old with COVID-19, enrolled during active disease. The gene calls are TRBV5-1 and TRBJ1-2; TRBD1 is a possible D gene (6 bases). Material for sequencing was peripheral blood. CDR3 bases: TGCGCCAGCAGTGACCGGACAGATCCTAACTATGGCTACACCTTC. This translates into CASSDRTDPNYGYTF. Supplemented by reference TRBV5-1 and TRBJ1-2, the full variable domain reads KAGVTQTPRYLIKTRGQQVTLSCSPISGHRSVSWYQQTPGQGLQFLFEYFSETQRNKGNFPGRFSGRQFSNSRSEMNVSTLELGDSALYLCASSDRTDPNYGYTFGSGTRLTVV.